Sequencing of this TCR beta chain was carried out in a study of T cells in Graves' hyperthyroidism and ophthalmopathy. Study-level results: Using 13 V-J features, a model discriminated ophthalmopathy from stable hyperthyroidism. Blood also contained most expanded thyroid clonotypes above 0.001.

RNA transcripts served as the template for amplifying TCR beta CDR3 regions. With the HTBI primer set, the TCR CDR3 went through a first round of RT-PCR. TCRdb itself ran the multiplex PCR reads through MiXCR, one entry per CDR3 protein. The table includes roughly 500,000 distinct CDR3 sequences, around 50% detected once. This clonotype was seen only once. The antigen remains unidentified. Exclusion of patients followed from uncontrolled infection, other autoimmune disease, pregnancy or lactation. Between the trimmed V and J ends, which lost 11 bases and 0 bases, there was a span of 14 bases. The CDR3 contains 13 residues. Germline V gene lookup returns CDR1 SGHTA and CDR2 FQGNSA.

The sequencing input was peripheral blood or thyroid tissue (not recorded which). V is TRBV7-2 and J is TRBJ2-7; D is undetermined. The receptor was isolated from an adult woman with Graves' disease, either hyperthyroidism or ophthalmopathy (not recorded which). CDR3 DNA: TGTGCCGGCTCCTATGGAGACTCCTACGAGCAGTACTTC. It is translated as CAGSYGDSYEQYF.